The rows below give T cell receptor beta chains drawn from one sample of a study of CD8 T cells in Susac syndrome. In TCRdb, the immunoSEQ multiplex PCR reads were re-called with MiXCR into one record per CDR3 protein. The table shows 40,000 to 60,000 distinct CDR3 sequences, with just over 90% occurring only once. Sequencing was done on a sample of CD8+ T cells from PBMCs. The receptors shown here come from a human donor with multiple sclerosis. CDR3s include the opening cysteine and the closing phenylalanine or tryptophan. A D gene is named only where the DNA matches it firmly. Expanded clones are given a class, and other clones once, few, many or no size at all.

abundance	d_gene	v_gene	j_gene	CDR3aa	CDR3nt
NA	TRBD1	TRBV27	TRBJ2-7	CASSWGTGSDEQYF	TGTGCCAGCTCCTGGGGGACAGGGAGTGACGAGCAGTACTTC
NA	NA	TRBV12-5	TRBJ2-7	CASGPRVWTESSYEQYF	TGTGCTAGTGGCCCGCGGGTGTGGACGGAGAGCTCCTACGAGCAGTACTTC
once	NA	TRBV30	TRBJ1-1	CAWSVLVNTEAFF	TGTGCCTGGAGTGTATTGGTGAACACTGAAGCTTTCTTT
NA	NA	TRBV7-2	TRBJ2-2	CASSLGAGFLGGELFF	TGTGCCAGCAGCCTGGGGGCAGGGTTTTTAGGCGGGGAGCTGTTTTTT
NA	NA	TRBV23-1	TRBJ1-5	CASLLQGMRGNQPQHF	TGCGCCAGCCTCCTCCAGGGGATGAGGGGCAATCAGCCCCAGCATTTT
NA	NA	TRBV27	TRBJ2-7	CASRRFLESEQYF	TGTGCCAGCAGACGGTTTCTTGAGTCCGAGCAGTACTTC
NA	TRBD1	TRBV15	TRBJ1-5	CATSSDRAESNQPQHF	TGTGCCACCAGCAGCGACAGGGCGGAAAGCAATCAGCCCCAGCATTTT
NA	NA	TRBV28	TRBJ1-4	CASIPDRFDEKLFF	TGTGCCAGCATTCCAGACAGATTTGATGAAAAACTGTTTTTT
once	TRBD1	TRBV28	TRBJ1-5	CASRRDRGRTQPQHF	TGTGCCAGCAGACGTGACAGGGGGCGAACTCAGCCCCAGCATTTT
once	NA	TRBV7-2	TRBJ2-1	CASSLLKKYNEQFF	TGTGCCAGCAGTTTACTGAAAAAGTACAATGAGCAGTTCTTC
NA	NA	TRBV2	TRBJ1-1	CASSETIGMNTEVFF	TGTGCCAGCAGTGAAACTATAGGGATGAACACTGAAGTTTTCTTT
NA	NA	TRBV30	TRBJ2-5	CACITDREWTQYF	TGTGCCTGTATCACCGACAGAGAATGGACCCAGTACTTC
NA	NA	TRBV30	TRBJ1-1	CAWSDTEAFF	TGTGCCTGGAGTGACACTGAAGCTTTCTTT
once	NA	TRBV7-2	TRBJ2-1	CASSLGPIVDEQFF	TGTGCCAGCAGCTTGGGGCCGATCGTCGATGAGCAGTTCTTC
NA	NA	TRBV12-3/TRBV12-4	TRBJ1-5	CASSLTAGYYQPQHF	TGTGCCAGCAGTTTAACCGCAGGGTACTATCAGCCCCAGCATTTT
NA	NA	TRBV19	TRBJ1-2	CASSENGQPNYGYTF	TGTGCCAGTAGCGAAAACGGACAGCCTAACTATGGCTACACCTTC
NA	NA	TRBV19	TRBJ2-1	CASSTARAIEQFF	TGTGCCAGTAGTACAGCGAGGGCTATTGAGCAGTTCTTC
NA	NA	TRBV25-1	TRBJ1-6	CASSNTRDPGGPLHF	TGTGCCAGCAGTAACACCCGGGATCCTGGAGGGCCCCTCCACTTT
NA	TRBD1	TRBV5-1	TRBJ1-2	CASRWTGGYGYTF	TGCGCCAGCAGATGGACAGGGGGTTATGGCTACACCTTC
NA	NA	TRBV2	TRBJ2-7	CASRSRADASYEQYF	TGTGCCAGCAGGAGTCGCGCGGACGCCTCCTACGAGCAGTACTTC
once	NA	TRBV3-1	TRBJ1-1	CASSQGLQGNEAFF	TGTGCCAGCAGCCAAGGTTTACAGGGCAATGAAGCTTTCTTT
NA	NA	TRBV14	TRBJ1-2	CASSQVGVYGYTF	TGTGCCAGCAGCCAAGTAGGGGTCTATGGCTACACCTTC
NA	TRBD1	TRBV29-1	TRBJ2-7	CSVRTGGPYEQYF	TGCAGCGTCAGGACAGGGGGCCCCTACGAGCAGTACTTC
NA	TRBD1	TRBV27	TRBJ2-2	CASSYRGNRGTGELFF	TGTGCCAGCAGTTACAGGGGGAACCGGGGCACCGGGGAGCTGTTTTTT
NA	NA	TRBV5-4	TRBJ1-1	CASSFGTEAFF	TGTGCCAGCAGCTTTGGTACTGAAGCTTTCTTT
NA	NA	TRBV30	TRBJ1-1	CAWTFGPGGNTEAFF	TGTGCCTGGACGTTTGGCCCGGGAGGGAACACTGAAGCTTTCTTT
NA	NA	TRBV7-9	TRBJ2-2	CASSLLTGELFF	TGTGCCAGCAGCTTACTCACCGGGGAGCTGTTTTTT
NA	NA	TRBV28	TRBJ1-1	CASTPRAGLNTEAFF	TGTGCCAGCACCCCTCGGGCTGGCCTGAACACTGAAGCTTTCTTT
NA	TRBD2	TRBV10-2	TRBJ2-3	CASGAGWGDTQYF	TGCGCCAGCGGAGCGGGGTGGGGAGATACGCAGTATTTT
NA	TRBD2	TRBV9	TRBJ2-3	CASSTGLAGVGDTQYF	TGTGCCAGCAGCACGGGACTAGCGGGGGTCGGAGATACGCAGTATTTT
NA	NA	TRBV6-5	TRBJ2-6	CASSYSGSSSGANVLTF	TGTGCCAGCAGTTACTCGGGGTCATCCTCTGGGGCCAACGTCCTGACTTTC
once	NA	TRBV30	TRBJ1-1	CAWITDTEAFF	TGTGCCTGGATTACGGACACTGAAGCTTTCTTT
NA	TRBD1	TRBV28	TRBJ1-1	CASSLGGDSTEAFF	TGTGCCAGCAGTTTAGGTGGGGACAGCACTGAAGCTTTCTTT
medium-sized	NA	TRBV7-9	TRBJ1-1	CASSAFPGLEAFF	TGTGCCAGCAGCGCATTCCCGGGACTTGAAGCTTTCTTT
NA	NA	TRBV29-1	TRBJ1-4	CSVVGAEKLFF	TGCAGCGTTGTTGGCGCTGAAAAACTGTTTTTT
NA	TRBD1	TRBV7-9	TRBJ1-2	CASSTTGDRGYTF	TGTGCCAGCAGCACCACAGGGGACAGGGGCTACACCTTC
NA	NA	TRBV20-1	TRBJ2-5	CSARTTGAETQYF	TGCAGTGCTAGGACCACAGGAGCGGAGACCCAGTACTTC
NA	TRBD2	TRBV6-1	TRBJ2-2	CASTALAGTAGELFF	TGTGCCAGCACCGCACTAGCGGGGACAGCCGGGGAGCTGTTTTTT
NA	NA	TRBV5-1	TRBJ1-5	CASSLGPPGDSNQPQHF	TGCGCCAGCAGCTTGGGTCCTCCAGGGGATAGCAATCAGCCCCAGCATTTT
NA	NA	TRBV2	TRBJ2-7	CASSEVLNGESSYEQYF	TGTGCCAGCAGTGAAGTGTTGAACGGGGAGAGCTCCTACGAGCAGTACTTC
NA	NA	TRBV19	TRBJ2-2	CATSWGFTGELFF	TGTGCCACCAGCTGGGGGTTCACCGGGGAGCTGTTTTTT
NA	TRBD2	TRBV6-5	TRBJ2-1	CASSYGQGLDNEQFF	TGTGCCAGCAGTTACGGCCAGGGACTAGACAATGAGCAGTTCTTC
NA	TRBD1	TRBV6-5	TRBJ1-5	CASTNGGQDNQPQHF	TGTGCCAGCACCAACGGGGGACAGGACAATCAGCCCCAGCATTTT
few	NA	TRBV7-7	TRBJ2-3	CASSDRPGGTQYF	TGTGCCAGCAGCGACCGTCCCGGGGGAACGCAGTATTTT
NA	NA	TRBV5-4	TRBJ1-1	CASSLELGGEAFF	TGTGCCAGCAGCTTGGAGCTTGGCGGTGAAGCTTTCTTT
NA	TRBD1	TRBV10-3	TRBJ1-1	CAIREPGTGEPEAFF	TGTGCCATCAGAGAACCCGGGACAGGCGAACCTGAAGCTTTCTTT
NA	TRBD2	TRBV4-1	TRBJ2-5	CASSYPGGGQETQYF	TGCGCCAGCAGCTACCCGGGCGGGGGCCAAGAGACCCAGTACTTC
NA	NA	TRBV6-2/TRBV6-3	TRBJ2-6	CASSYEAGGANVLTF	TGTGCCAGCAGTTACGAGGCAGGTGGGGCCAACGTCCTGACTTTC
NA	NA	TRBV7-9	TRBJ1-6	CASSLNSPLHF	TGTGCCAGCAGCTTAAATTCACCCCTCCACTTT
NA	NA	TRBV6-1	TRBJ2-3	CATPALRGTDTQYF	TGTGCCACTCCAGCCCTACGGGGGACAGATACGCAGTATTTT
NA	NA	TRBV3-1	TRBJ2-4	CASSQDGEVNIQYF	TGTGCCAGCAGCCAAGACGGCGAAGTAAACATTCAGTACTTC
NA	TRBD2	TRBV20-1	TRBJ2-5	CSAITPRGGLGETQYF	TGCAGTGCTATCACACCCCGGGGGGGCCTGGGAGAGACCCAGTACTTC
NA	TRBD2	TRBV4-1	TRBJ2-7	CASSLKIAGGRKQYF	TGCGCCAGCAGCCTTAAGATAGCGGGAGGAAGAAAGCAGTACTTC
NA	TRBD1	TRBV12-3/TRBV12-4	TRBJ2-7	CASSDRVRSYEQYF	TGTGCCAGCAGTGACAGGGTACGATCTTACGAGCAGTACTTC
once	NA	TRBV18	TRBJ1-5	CASSPERGQPQHF	TGTGCCAGCTCACCAGAGAGAGGTCAGCCCCAGCATTTT
NA	NA	TRBV6-2/TRBV6-3	TRBJ1-1	CASGQGPEAFF	TGTGCCAGCGGGCAGGGACCTGAAGCTTTCTTT
once	NA	TRBV18	TRBJ2-7	CASSPPRVVWSRTYEQYF	TGTGCCAGCTCACCACCCCGAGTAGTTTGGTCCAGGACCTACGAGCAGTACTTC